This TCR beta chain was documented in a study of cytomegalovirus exposure and HLA in healthy donors. Study-wide background: HLA-typed donors were the source of about 81 million unique TCRs held in an early data release.

Primers included in the PCR were 60 Vbeta and 13 Jbeta primers. Repertoires were generated with immunoSEQ multiplex PCR, while TCRdb's copy carries only in-frame clones and drops some. The sample shows 100,000 to 120,000 clones, about three quarters of them seen only once. Germline CDR1 and CDR2: LGHNA and YNFKEQ. V trimming: 10 bases; J trimming: 1 base; junction bases outside the gene matches: 6. The CDR3 totals 13 residues. The chain employs TRBV4-2 and TRBJ2-7; 8 bases are shared with TRBD1. Sequenced: PBMCs. This TCR was sampled from a woman aged 25 to 39 in good health and CMV-seronegative. CDR3: CANRTGRSYEQYF. In DNA form, the CDR3 reads TGTGCCAACCGGACAGGGAGATCCTACGAGCAGTACTTC.